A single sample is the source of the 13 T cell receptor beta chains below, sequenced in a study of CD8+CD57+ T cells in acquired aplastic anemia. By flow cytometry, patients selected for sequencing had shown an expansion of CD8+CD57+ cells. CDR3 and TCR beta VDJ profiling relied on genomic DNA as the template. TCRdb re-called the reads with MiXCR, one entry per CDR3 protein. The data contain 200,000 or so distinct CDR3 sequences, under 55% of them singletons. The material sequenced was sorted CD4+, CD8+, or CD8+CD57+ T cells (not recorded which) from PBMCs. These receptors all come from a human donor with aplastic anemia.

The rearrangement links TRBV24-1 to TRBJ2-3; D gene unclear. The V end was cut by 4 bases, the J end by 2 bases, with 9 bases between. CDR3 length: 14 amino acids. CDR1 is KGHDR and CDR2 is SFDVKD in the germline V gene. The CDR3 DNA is TGTGCCACCAGTGAGTCAGAACTCACAGATACGCAGTATTTT. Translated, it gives CATSESELTDTQYF.

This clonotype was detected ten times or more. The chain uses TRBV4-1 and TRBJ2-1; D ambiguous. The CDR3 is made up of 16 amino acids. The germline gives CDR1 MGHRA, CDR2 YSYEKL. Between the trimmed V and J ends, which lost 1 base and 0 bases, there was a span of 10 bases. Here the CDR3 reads CASSQVPDSSYNEQFF. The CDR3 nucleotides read TGCGCCAGCAGCCAAGTACCTGATAGCTCCTACAATGAGCAGTTCTTC.

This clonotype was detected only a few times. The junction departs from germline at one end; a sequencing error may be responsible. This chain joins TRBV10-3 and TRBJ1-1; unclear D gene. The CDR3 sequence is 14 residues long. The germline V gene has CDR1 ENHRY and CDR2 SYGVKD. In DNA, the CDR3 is TGTGCTATCAGTGAGTATACAGCGAACACTGAAGCTTTCTTT. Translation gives CAISEYTANTEAFF.

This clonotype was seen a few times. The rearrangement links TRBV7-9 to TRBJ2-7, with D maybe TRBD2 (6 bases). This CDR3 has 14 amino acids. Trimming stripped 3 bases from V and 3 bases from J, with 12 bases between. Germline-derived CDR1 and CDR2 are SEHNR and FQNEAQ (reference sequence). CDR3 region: CASSFTGEHYEQYF. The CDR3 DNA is TGTGCCAGCAGCTTCACGGGGGAACACTACGAGCAGTACTTC.

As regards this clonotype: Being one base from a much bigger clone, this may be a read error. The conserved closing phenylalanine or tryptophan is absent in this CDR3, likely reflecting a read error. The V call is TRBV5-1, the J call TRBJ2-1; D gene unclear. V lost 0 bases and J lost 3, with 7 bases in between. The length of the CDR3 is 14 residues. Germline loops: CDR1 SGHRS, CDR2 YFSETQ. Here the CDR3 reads CASSLETYYNEQFL. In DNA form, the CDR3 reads TGCGCCAGCAGCTTGGAGACTTACTACAATGAGCAGTTCCTC.

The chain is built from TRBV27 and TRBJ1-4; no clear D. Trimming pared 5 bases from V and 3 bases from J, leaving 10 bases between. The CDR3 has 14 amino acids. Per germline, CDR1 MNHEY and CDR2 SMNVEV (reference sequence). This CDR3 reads CASSNRSPNEKLFF. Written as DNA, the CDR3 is TGTGCCAGCAGTAACCGGTCCCCTAATGAAAAACTGTTTTTT.

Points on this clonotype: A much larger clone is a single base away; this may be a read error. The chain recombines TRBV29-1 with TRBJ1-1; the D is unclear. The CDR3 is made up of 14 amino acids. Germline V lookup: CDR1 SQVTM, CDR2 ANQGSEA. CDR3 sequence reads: CRVRGRTSNTEAFF. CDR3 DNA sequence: TGCCGCGTTCGCGGGCGGACCTCGAACACTGAAGCTTTCTTT. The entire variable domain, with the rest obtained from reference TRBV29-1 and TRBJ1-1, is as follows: SAVISQKPSRDICQRGTSLTIQCQVDSQVTMMFWYRQQPGQSLTLIATANQGSEATYESGFVIDKFPISRPNLTFSTLTVSNMSPEDSSIYLCRVRGRTSNTEAFFGQGTRLTVV.

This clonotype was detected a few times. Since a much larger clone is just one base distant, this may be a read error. CDR3 in amino acids: CASSQDQTHEQYF. For the CDR3, the DNA is TGCGCCAGCAGCCAAGATCAAACCCACGAGCAGTACTTC. The chain uses TRBV4-1 and TRBJ2-7; D is unresolved. Looked up from germline, CDR1 is MGHRA and CDR2 is YSYEKL. The CDR3 runs 13 residues. Between the trimmed V and J ends, which lost 0 bases and 5 bases, there was a span of 8 bases.

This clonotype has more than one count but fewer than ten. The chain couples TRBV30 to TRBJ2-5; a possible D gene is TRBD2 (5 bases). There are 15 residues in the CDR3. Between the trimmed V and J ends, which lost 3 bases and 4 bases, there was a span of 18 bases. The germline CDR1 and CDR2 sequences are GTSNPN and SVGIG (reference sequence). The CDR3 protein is CAWSPQLGGGETQYF. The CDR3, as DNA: TGTGCCTGGAGCCCACAGCTAGGAGGTGGAGAGACCCAGTACTTC.

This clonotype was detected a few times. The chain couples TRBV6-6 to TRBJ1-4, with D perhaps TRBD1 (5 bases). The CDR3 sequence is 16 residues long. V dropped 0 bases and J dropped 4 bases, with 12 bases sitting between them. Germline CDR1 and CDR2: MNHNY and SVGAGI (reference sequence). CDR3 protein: CASSYSKGRGNEKLFF. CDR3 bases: TGTGCCAGCAGTTACTCGAAGGGGAGAGGTAATGAAAAACTGTTTTTT.

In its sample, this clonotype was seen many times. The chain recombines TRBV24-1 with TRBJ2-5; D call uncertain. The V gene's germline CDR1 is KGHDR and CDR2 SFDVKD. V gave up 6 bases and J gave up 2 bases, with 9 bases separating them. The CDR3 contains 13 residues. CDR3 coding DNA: TGTGCCACCAGTCTACCCGGGCAAGAGACCCAGTACTTC. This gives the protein CATSLPGQETQYF.

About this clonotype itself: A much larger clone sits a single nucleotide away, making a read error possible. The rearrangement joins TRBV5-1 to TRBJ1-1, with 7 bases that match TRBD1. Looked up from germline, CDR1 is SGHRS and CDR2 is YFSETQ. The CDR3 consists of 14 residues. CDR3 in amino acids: CASSLGEGQTGAFF. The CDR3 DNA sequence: TGCGCCAGCAGCTTGGGAGAGGGACAGACTGGAGCTTTCTTT.

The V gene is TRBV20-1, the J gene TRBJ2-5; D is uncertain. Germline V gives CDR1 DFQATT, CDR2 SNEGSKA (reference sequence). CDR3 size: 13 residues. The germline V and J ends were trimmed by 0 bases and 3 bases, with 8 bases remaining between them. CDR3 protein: CSARDPSEETQYF. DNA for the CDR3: TGCAGTGCTAGAGATCCATCCGAAGAGACCCAGTACTTC.